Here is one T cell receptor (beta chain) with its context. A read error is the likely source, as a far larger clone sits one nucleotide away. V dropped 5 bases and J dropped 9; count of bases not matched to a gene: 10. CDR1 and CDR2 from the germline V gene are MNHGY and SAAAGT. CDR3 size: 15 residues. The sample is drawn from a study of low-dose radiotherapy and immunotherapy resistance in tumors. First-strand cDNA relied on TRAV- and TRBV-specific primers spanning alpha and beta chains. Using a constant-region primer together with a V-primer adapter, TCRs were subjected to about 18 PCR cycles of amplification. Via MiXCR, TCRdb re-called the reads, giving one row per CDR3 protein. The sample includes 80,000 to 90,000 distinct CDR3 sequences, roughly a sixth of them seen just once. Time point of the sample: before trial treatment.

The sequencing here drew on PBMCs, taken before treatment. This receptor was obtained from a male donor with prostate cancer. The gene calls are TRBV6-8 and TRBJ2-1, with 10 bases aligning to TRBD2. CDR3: CASSVPSGGASEQFF. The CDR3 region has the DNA TGTGCCAGCAGTGTTCCGAGCGGGGGGGCCTCTGAGCAGTTCTTC.